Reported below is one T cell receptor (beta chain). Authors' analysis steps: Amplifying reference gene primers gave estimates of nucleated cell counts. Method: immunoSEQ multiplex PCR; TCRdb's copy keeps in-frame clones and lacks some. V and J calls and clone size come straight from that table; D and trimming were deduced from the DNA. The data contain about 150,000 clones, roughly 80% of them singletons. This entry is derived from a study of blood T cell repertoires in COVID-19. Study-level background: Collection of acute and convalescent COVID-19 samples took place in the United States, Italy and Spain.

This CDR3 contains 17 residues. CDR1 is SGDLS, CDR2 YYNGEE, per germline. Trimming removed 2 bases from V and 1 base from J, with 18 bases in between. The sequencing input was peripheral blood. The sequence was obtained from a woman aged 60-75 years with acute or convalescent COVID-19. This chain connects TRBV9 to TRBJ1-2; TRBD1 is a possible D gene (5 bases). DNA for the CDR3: TGTGCCAGCAGCGTCGGGCAGGGCACCCCCCGTAACTATGGCTACACCTTC. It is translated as CASSVGQGTPRNYGYTF.